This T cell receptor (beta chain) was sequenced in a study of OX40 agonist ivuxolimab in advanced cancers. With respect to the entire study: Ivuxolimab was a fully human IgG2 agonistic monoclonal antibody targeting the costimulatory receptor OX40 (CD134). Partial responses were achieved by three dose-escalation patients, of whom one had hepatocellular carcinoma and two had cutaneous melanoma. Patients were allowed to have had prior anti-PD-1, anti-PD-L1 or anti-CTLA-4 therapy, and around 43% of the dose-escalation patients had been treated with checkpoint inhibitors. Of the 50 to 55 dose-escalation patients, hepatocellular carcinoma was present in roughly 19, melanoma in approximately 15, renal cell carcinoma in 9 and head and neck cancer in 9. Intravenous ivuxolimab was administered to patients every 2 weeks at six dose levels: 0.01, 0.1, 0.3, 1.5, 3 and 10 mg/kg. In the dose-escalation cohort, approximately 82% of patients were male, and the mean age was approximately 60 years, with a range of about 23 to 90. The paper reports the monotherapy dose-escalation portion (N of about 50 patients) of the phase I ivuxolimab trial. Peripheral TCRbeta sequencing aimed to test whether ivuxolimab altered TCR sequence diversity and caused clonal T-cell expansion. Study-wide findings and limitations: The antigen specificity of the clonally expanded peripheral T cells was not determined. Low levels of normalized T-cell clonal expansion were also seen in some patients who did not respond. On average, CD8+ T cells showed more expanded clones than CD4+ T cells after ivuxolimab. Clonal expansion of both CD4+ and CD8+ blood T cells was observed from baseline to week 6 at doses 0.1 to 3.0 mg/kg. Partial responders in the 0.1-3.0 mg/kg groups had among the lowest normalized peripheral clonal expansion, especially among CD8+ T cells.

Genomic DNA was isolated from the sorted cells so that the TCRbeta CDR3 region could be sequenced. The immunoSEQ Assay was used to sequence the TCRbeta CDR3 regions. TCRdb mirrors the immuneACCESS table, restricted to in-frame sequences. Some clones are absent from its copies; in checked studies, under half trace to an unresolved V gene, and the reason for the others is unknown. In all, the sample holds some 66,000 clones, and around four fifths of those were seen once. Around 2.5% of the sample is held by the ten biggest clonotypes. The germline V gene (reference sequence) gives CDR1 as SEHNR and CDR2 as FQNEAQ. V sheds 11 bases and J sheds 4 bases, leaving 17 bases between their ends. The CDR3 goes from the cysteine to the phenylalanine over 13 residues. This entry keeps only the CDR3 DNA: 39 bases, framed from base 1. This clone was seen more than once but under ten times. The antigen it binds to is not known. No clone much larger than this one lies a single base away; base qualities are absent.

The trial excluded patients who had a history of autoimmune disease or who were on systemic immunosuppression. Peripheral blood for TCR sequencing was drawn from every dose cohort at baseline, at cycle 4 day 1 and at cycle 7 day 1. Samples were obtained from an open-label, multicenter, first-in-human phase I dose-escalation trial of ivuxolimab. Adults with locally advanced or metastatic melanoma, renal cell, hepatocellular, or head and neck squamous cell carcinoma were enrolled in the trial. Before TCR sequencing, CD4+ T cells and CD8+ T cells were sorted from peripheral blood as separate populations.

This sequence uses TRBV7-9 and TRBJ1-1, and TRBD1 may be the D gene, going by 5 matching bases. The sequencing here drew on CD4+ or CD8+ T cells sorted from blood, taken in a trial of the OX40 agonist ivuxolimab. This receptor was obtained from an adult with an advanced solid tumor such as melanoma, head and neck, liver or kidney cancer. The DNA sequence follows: TGTGCCGGGAGACGGGGCGGGAGCACTGAAGCTTTCTTT. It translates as CAGRRGGSTEAFF.